This section outlines one TCR beta chain sequence together with its context. Its antigen is unidentified. These data come from a study of T cells in localized non-small cell lung cancer. Overall study findings and caveats: Longer overall survival accompanied higher blood T cell density. Adjacent lung held a median around 56 of the top 100 tumor clones. Compared with tumor, uninvolved adjacent lung displayed greater T cell clonality, ranking highest overall. Only one tumor region went through sequencing, so heterogeneity may still be there.

Clones were read by immunoSEQ multiplex PCR, and TCRdb kept only the in-frame ones, dropping some. The sample lists fewer than 35,000 clones, approximately 81% occurring once. V lost 4 bases and J lost 3, with 3 bases in between. The germline CDR1 and CDR2 sequences are MNHEY and SVGAGI. The CDR3 totals 11 residues. The starting material was peripheral blood, obtained before any cancer treatment. The chain combines TRBV6-5 with TRBJ1-1, with no clear D. The sequence derives from a male donor at least 60 years old with stage II squamous cell lung carcinoma. The CDR3 nucleotides read TGTGCCAGCAGTTTCCACACTGAAGCTTTCTTT. Amino acid sequence: CASSFHTEAFF.